The clone carrying this T cell receptor (beta chain) was seen once. Its antigen is unknown. These data originate in a study of T cell clones after liver transplantation. Across the study: Without induction therapy, subjects received standard immunosuppression until 12-24 months post-transplant. Study-wide results and caveats: Graft donor-reactive T cells possibly entered the graft instead of undergoing deletion.

V lost 0 bases, J lost 11 bases, and 5 bases lay in between. The CDR3 length is 11 residues. The germline CDR1 and CDR2 sequences are MNHEY and SVGAGI. Profiled with immunoSEQ multiplex PCR; TCRdb holds only in-frame clones, not every one. Among around 100,000 clones listed, approximately 85% were seen once. The chain couples TRBV6-5 to TRBJ2-1; D is ambiguous. The TCR originated in a human donor who received a liver transplant. Here the sequenced sample was CD4+ T cells from blood, taken before liver transplant. The chain's CDR3 is CASSYSSQQFF. CDR3 coding DNA: TGTGCCAGCAGTTACTCCTCACAGCAGTTCTTC.